The 13 T cell receptor beta chains given below trace back to one sample, sequenced in a study of blood T cells in healthy people across ages. A J-beta primer mix and a sample-barcoded 5' primer were used in a second PCR of about 7 to 12 cycles. TCRdb reprocessed the 5' RACE reads via MiXCR and lists one record per CDR3 protein. The sample consists of fewer than 950,000 distinct CDR3 sequences, around 36% of them appearing once. Sample: blood. The origin of the receptors is a man between 18 and 29 years old in good health.

This clonotype was counted a few times. The J gene is TRBJ1-2, the V gene TRBV12-3 or TRBV12-4; weak D call: TRBD1 (5 bases). This CDR3 spans 13 amino acids. V was cut by 1 base and J by 8 bases, with 11 bases left in between. The CDR3 protein is CASSLVPGDGYTF. In DNA, the CDR3 is TGTGCCAGCAGTTTAGTTCCGGGGGACGGCTACACCTTC.

The chain joins TRBV27 to TRBJ1-6; 7 nucleotides line up with TRBD1. This CDR3 is 14 amino acids long. The ends lost 8 bases at V and 12 bases at J; junction bases unmatched: 13. CDR1 and CDR2 from the germline V gene are MNHEY and SMNVEV (reference sequence). The CDR3 coding sequence is TGTGCCAGCGGATCAGGACAGGTCCTTAGACCCCTCCACTTT. It specifies CASGSGQVLRPLHF.

This chain connects TRBV12-3 or TRBV12-4 to TRBJ2-5; 13 bases are a match to TRBD2. TRBJ2-1 matches the DNA end more closely, so the J call is doubtful. The CDR3 is made up of 14 amino acids. The chain's CDR3 is CASRLTSGGETQFF. The CDR3 DNA sequence: TGTGCCAGCAGGTTAACTAGCGGGGGGGAGACCCAGTTCTTC.

This chain joins TRBV3-1 and TRBJ2-7; perhaps TRBD1 as D (6 bases). The V and J ends lost 4 bases and 2 bases respectively, with 18 bases between them. From germline, CDR1 is LGHDT and CDR2 YNNKEL (reference sequence). The CDR3 length is 16 residues. CDR3 DNA sequence: TGTGCCAGCAGCCCCAATGGGGGCCCTAAACCCTACGAGCAGTACTTC. Amino acid sequence: CASSPNGGPKPYEQYF.

As to this clonotype: A read error may account for a junction end that differs from germline. The V gene is TRBV7-2, the J gene TRBJ2-1; TRBD1 or TRBD2 may be the D gene (5 bases each). This CDR3 has 15 residues. Germline V lookup: CDR1 SGHTA, CDR2 FQGNSA. CDR3 loop: CASSLGGMTYDEQFF. As DNA, the CDR3 is TGTGCCAGCAGCTTAGGGGGGATGACCTACGATGAGCAGTTCTTC.

This clonotype was counted between two and nine times. The rearrangement links TRBV6-6 to TRBJ2-3, with D uncertain. The germline gives CDR1 MNHNY, CDR2 SVGAGI (reference sequence). This CDR3 is 14 amino acids long. The germline V and J ends were trimmed by 2 bases and 6 bases, with 12 bases remaining between them. The CDR3 DNA reads TGTGCCAGCAGTTACGTCTTCGCTGAGGATACGCAGTATTTT. Its protein product is CASSYVFAEDTQYF.

This clonotype showed up just a few times. The J gene is TRBJ2-4, the V gene TRBV30; either TRBD1 or TRBD2 may fit D (5 bases each). This CDR3 is built from 17 residues. Trimming took off 1 base at V and 0 bases at J, with 16 bases between the two ends. The germline CDR1 and CDR2 sequences are GTSNPN and SVGIG (reference sequence). The CDR3 region has the DNA TGTGCCTGGAGTGATAAGGGGAGAGGGATAGCCAAAAACATTCAGTACTTC. The encoded protein is CAWSDKGRGIAKNIQYF.

This clonotype was seen a handful of times. J is TRBJ2-3 and V is TRBV7-2; D not certain. The V end lost 4 bases, the J end lost 2 bases, and 7 bases lay between the germline ends. Germline V gives CDR1 SGHTA, CDR2 FQGNSA. The CDR3 has 13 amino acids. CDR3 region: CASSYPATDTQYF. CDR3 nucleotide sequence: TGTGCCAGCAGCTACCCGGCCACAGATACGCAGTATTTT.

The rearrangement links TRBV9 to TRBJ2-2, with D possibly matching TRBD1 (6 bases). The germline gives CDR1 SGDLS, CDR2 YYNGEE. V was shortened by 6 bases and J by 5 bases, with 14 bases between the two germline ends. The CDR3 consists of 14 residues. CDR3 region: CASTTGPSTGELFF. The CDR3 nucleotides are TGTGCCAGCACGACAGGCCCTTCAACCGGGGAGCTGTTTTTT.

This clonotype came up a few times. The chain joins TRBV29-1 to TRBJ1-1, with D tentatively TRBD1 (6 bases). V was pared by 7 bases and J by 0 bases, with 18 bases between. The CDR3 spans 15 residues. The germline V gene encodes CDR1 SQVTM and CDR2 ANQGSEA. CDR3 amino acids: CSAQRRGALNTEAFF. The CDR3 nucleotides read TGCAGCGCCCAAAGGCGGGGGGCCTTGAACACTGAAGCTTTCTTT. Full variable domain (missing parts from reference TRBV29-1 and TRBJ1-1): SAVISQKPSRDICQRGTSLTIQCQVDSQVTMMFWYRQQPGQSLTLIATANQGSEATYESGFVIDKFPISRPNLTFSTLTVSNMSPEDSSIYLCSAQRRGALNTEAFFGQGTRLTVV.

This clonotype occurred a few times. V gene TRBV12-3 or TRBV12-4 combines with J gene TRBJ2-3; D uncertain. This CDR3 is built from 13 residues. Deletions cut 6 bases from V and 8 bases from J, with 15 bases between. The CDR3 spells CASRSPGSGTQYF. The CDR3 DNA sequence: TGTGCCAGCAGATCCCCCGGCTCCGGTACGCAGTATTTT.

About this clonotype itself: This may come from a read error, since a much larger clone is one base off. V usage is TRBV7-6 and J usage is TRBJ2-7; the match to TRBD1 covers 9 bases. Looked up from germline, CDR1 is SGHVS and CDR2 is FNYEAQ. CDR3 length: 15 residues. The V gene end was trimmed by 5 bases and the J gene end by 9 bases; junction bases not matched to a gene: 14. CDR3 residues: CASSPMDRGFTGQYF. DNA of the CDR3: TGTGCCAGCAGCCCCATGGACAGGGGATTTACAGGGCAGTACTTC.

This clonotype was seen only a few times. The V and J genes are TRBV9 and TRBJ2-5, with D perhaps TRBD1 or TRBD2 (5 bases each). The germline CDR1 and CDR2 sequences are SGDLS and YYNGEE. With 3 bases removed from V and 0 bases from J, the gap between germline ends came to 15 bases. This CDR3 is 16 amino acids long. The CDR3 sequence is CASSARDETYQETQYF. CDR3 DNA: TGTGCCAGCAGCGCCCGGGACGAGACGTACCAAGAGACCCAGTACTTC.